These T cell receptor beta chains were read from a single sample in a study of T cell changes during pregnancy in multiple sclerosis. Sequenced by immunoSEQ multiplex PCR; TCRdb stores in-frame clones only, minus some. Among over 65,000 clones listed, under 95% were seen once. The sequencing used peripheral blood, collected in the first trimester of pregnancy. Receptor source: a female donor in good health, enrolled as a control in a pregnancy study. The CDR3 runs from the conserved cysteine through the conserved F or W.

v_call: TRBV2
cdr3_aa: CASKRGLSTDTQYF

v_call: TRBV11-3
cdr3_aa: CASSSGGDTQYF

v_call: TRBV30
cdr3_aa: CAWSSRTQKGFQPQHF

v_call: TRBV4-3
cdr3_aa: CASSQGLRGGSNTGELFF

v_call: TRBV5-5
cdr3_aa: CASSSGQQNYGYTF

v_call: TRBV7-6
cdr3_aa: CASSLLAGNTEAFF

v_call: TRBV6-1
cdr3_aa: CASSVTHNQPQHF

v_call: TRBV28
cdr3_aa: CASTHHIQGSQPQHF

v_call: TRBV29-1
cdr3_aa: CSVGRGTTGELFF

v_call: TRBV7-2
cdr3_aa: CASSPTGGDLTGELFF

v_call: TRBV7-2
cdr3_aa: CASSSSGGATDTQYF

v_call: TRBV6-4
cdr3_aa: CASSSKGGGAGTGELFF

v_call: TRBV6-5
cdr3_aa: CASSYDRDSYNEQFF

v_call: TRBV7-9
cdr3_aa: CASSLLQGADKLFF

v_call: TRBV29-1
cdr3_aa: CSVGDRGANYGYTF

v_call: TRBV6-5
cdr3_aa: CASSYSGQSTDTQYF

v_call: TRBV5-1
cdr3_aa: CASSLVGTGDTDTQYF

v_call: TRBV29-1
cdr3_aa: CSVRQGNNSPLHF

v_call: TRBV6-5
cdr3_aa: CASRPDRGGNTEAFF

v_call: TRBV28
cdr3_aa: CATADSQTGELFF

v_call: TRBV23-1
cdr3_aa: CASSQSVRQGFNQPQHF

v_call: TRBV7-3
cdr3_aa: CASSAQRGGGSGELFF

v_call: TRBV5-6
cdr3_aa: CASSSFRTSAGEKLFF

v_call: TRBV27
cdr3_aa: CASSLGQGREQFF

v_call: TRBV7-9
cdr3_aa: CASSPRVGNYGYTF

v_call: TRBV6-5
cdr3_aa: CASSSTGPGYGYTF

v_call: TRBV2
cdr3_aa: CASSAIGQVSSYNEQFF

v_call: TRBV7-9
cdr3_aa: CASSTRQGEKLFF

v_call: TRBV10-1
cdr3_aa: CASSESVSGALPDTQYF

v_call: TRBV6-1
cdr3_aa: CASSVDGKETQYF

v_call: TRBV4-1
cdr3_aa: CASSMWRNEKLFF

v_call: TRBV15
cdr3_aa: CATSPSGESTDTQYF

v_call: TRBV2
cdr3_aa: CASSEQGAAEQYF

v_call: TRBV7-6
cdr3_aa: CASSLVGTSGGANEQFF

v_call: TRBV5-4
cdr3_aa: CASSLPDQPQHF

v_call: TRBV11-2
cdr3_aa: CASSPRTGNTEAFF

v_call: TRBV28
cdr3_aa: CASCRAGLLQNEQFF

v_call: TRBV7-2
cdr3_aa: CASSLGTGHNQPQHF

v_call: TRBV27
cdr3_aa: CASSRGVNTEAFF

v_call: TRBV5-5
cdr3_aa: CASSFSTNSPLHF

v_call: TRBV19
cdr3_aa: CASSSTGGPLHF

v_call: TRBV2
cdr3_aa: CASNRGNEQFF

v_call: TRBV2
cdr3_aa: CASSADRAPGSDQYF

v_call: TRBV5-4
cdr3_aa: CASSFRDRPEAQYF

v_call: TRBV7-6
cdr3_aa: CASSSGQGWAEQYF

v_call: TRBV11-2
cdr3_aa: CASSAGDYGYTF

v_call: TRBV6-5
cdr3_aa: CASSYSMAGEGNEQFF

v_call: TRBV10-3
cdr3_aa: CAIRRDYEQYF

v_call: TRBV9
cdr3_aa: CASSVEGLAGAPNTGELFF

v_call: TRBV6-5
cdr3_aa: CASSLTGVDYGYTF

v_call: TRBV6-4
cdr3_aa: CASSPEVRQPQHF

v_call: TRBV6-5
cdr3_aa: CASSYFWSWETEAFF

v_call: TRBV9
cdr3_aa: CASSVGGYSYNEQFF

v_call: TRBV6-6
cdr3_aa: CASRDRGPPAELFF